The TCR beta chain under discussion was sequenced for a study of T cell responses to AZD1222 COVID-19 vaccine. Study findings and constraints: In the spike-specific TCR repertoire, nearly half reportedly target unmutated variant regions. At baseline, just five to seven AZD1222 recipients tested seropositive. Across the whole spike, CD4 TCRs peaked at regions 160-218 and 743-854.

With respect to this clone: Its antigen remains unidentified.

Repertoires were generated with immunoSEQ multiplex PCR, while TCRdb's copy carries only in-frame clones and drops some. The sample carries about 130,000 clones, roughly 90% recorded once. The CDR3 totals 12 residues. V was cut by 5 bases and J by 2 bases, with 5 bases left in between. CDR1 SGHNT and CDR2 YENEEA come from the germline V gene. The chain combines TRBV11-3 with TRBJ2-3; D remains ambiguous. This clonotype was sampled from an adult in good health. The source was peripheral blood, collected on day 0 of AZD1222 vaccination. The DNA of the CDR3 is TGTGCCAGCAGCCTCTACACAGATACGCAGTATTTT. Its protein product is CASSLYTDTQYF.